These 14 T cell receptor beta chains share one sample of origin, sequenced in a study of OX40 agonist ivuxolimab in advanced cancers. TCRdb's table, derived via immunoSEQ multiplex PCR, lists solely in-frame clones and lacks some. The sample includes tens of thousands of clones, around 70% of them seen just once. Specimen: CD4+ or CD8+ T cells sorted from blood, collected in a trial of the OX40 agonist ivuxolimab. The source is an adult with an advanced solid tumor such as melanoma, head and neck, liver or kidney cancer.

The genes are TRBV6-1 and TRBJ2-3; the match to TRBD2 covers 13 bases. The ends lost 2 bases at V and 4 bases at J; junction bases unmatched: 3. Germline CDR1 reads MNHNS; CDR2 reads SASEGT. This CDR3 is built from 16 residues. As DNA, the CDR3 is TGTGCCAGCAGTGAATCACTAGCGGGGGGGCCAGATACGCAGTATTTT. Translated, it gives CASSESLAGGPDTQYF.

In DNA, the CDR3 is TGCAGCGTTGCGAACGTTGGGGCCAACGTCCTGACTTTC. It is translated as CSVANVGANVLTF. This chain links TRBV29-1 with TRBJ2-6; no reliable D call. This CDR3 contains 13 residues. V lost 4 bases and J 3 bases, leaving 7 bases between the germline ends. Germline V gene lookup returns CDR1 SQVTM and CDR2 ANQGSEA.

This clone came up a few times. The V gene is TRBV11-2, the J gene TRBJ1-1; 12 bases fit TRBD1. V was pared by 2 bases and J by 5 bases, with 12 bases of the junction left unmatched. The CDR3 consists of 18 residues. The germline CDR1 and CDR2 sequences are SGHAT and FQNNGV. In DNA, the CDR3 is TGTGCCAGCAGCTTATCGACCCCGGGACAGGGGGCTGGGACTGAAGCTTTCTTT. It yields the protein CASSLSTPGQGAGTEAFF.

Here the CDR3 reads CASSEDRVAGELFF. CDR3 sequence (DNA): TGTGCCAGCAGCGAGGACAGGGTTGCCGGGGAGCTGTTTTTT. This chain uses TRBV7-7 with TRBJ2-2, with 8 bases matching TRBD1. CDR1 SSHAT and CDR2 FNYEAQ come from the germline V gene (reference sequence). The CDR3 is 14 amino acids. The junction had 5 bases not matched to a gene; V was cut back by 5 bases and J by 6 bases.

This clone showed up just once. At one end, the junction sequence differs from germline, possibly due to a read error. The chain recombines TRBV6-1 with TRBJ1-3; D is unresolved. CDR1 MNHNS and CDR2 SASEGT come from the germline V gene. The CDR3 spans 15 residues. The CDR3 DNA is TGTGCCGGCAGAGACACGACTCACTCTGGAAACACCATATATTTT. Translating gives CAGRDTTHSGNTIYF.

V and J are TRBV6-1 and TRBJ2-5, with unresolved D. CDR3 length: 12 amino acids. Germline loops: CDR1 MNHNS, CDR2 SASEGT. Deletions cut 6 bases from V and 3 bases from J, with 8 bases between. CDR3 sequence: CASRGSEETQYF. CDR3 in DNA: TGTGCCAGCAGGGGTTCTGAAGAGACCCAGTACTTC.

The chain couples TRBV9 to TRBJ2-6; D may match TRBD1 or TRBD2 (6 bases each). The CDR3 has 17 residues. V was shortened by 4 bases and J by 3 bases, with 17 bases between the two germline ends. Germline assignment: CDR1 SGDLS and CDR2 YYNGEE. CDR3 sequence (DNA): TGTGCCAGCAGCCACATTTCGGGGGCAGTTGGGGCCAACGTCCTGACTTTC. The encoded protein is CASSHISGAVGANVLTF.

The gene calls are TRBV5-4 and TRBJ1-2, with a possible D match to TRBD1 (5 bases). Germline V lookup: CDR1 SGHNT, CDR2 YYREEE (reference sequence). V was pared by 1 base and J by 7 bases, with 11 bases between. The CDR3 extends over 13 amino acids. DNA of the CDR3: TGTGCCAGCAGCTTGTCCAGGGAAGGTGGCTACACCTTC. Translation: CASSLSREGGYTF. Full variable domain (remainder filled in from reference TRBV5-4 and TRBJ1-2): ETGVTQSPTHLIKTRGQQVTLRCSSQSGHNTVSWYQQALGQGPQFIFQYYREEENGRGNFPPRFSGLQFPNYSSELNVNALELDDSALYLCASSLSREGGYTFGSGTRLTVV.

The chain uses TRBV10-3 and TRBJ2-2, with D unresolved. V shed 4 bases and J shed 2 bases, with 8 bases lying between them. CDR1 is ENHRY and CDR2 is SYGVKD in the germline V gene. The CDR3 is made up of 14 amino acids. CDR3 coding DNA: TGTGCCATCAGTGCTATGGGAAACACCGGGGAGCTGTTTTTT. This codes for CAISAMGNTGELFF.

The CDR3, as DNA: TGTGCCAGCAGTGCGGGTCCCTATGGCTACACCTTC. Translating gives CASSAGPYGYTF. This chain joins TRBV6-5 and TRBJ1-2, with unresolved D. CDR1 and CDR2 (germline): MNHEY, SVGAGI. The CDR3 covers 12 residues. V shed 5 bases and J shed 4 bases, with 8 bases lying between them.

V usage is TRBV5-1 and J usage is TRBJ1-5, with no clear D. Trimming removed 0 bases at V and 11 bases at J, with 6 bases between. The germline gives CDR1 SGHRS, CDR2 YFSETQ. This CDR3 contains 11 residues. CDR3 amino acids: CASSLDLAQHF. The DNA for the CDR3 is TGCGCCAGCAGCTTGGACTTAGCCCAGCATTTT.

V usage is TRBV7-2 and J usage is TRBJ1-1, with a weak D call TRBD1 (6 bases). V was cut by 1 base and J by 1 base, with 10 bases left in between. This CDR3 spans 15 amino acids. Per germline, CDR1 SGHTA and CDR2 FQGNSA. This CDR3 is CASSLGPGANTEAFF. CDR3 nucleotide sequence: TGTGCCAGCAGCTTAGGGCCGGGGGCGAACACTGAAGCTTTCTTT.

This chain connects TRBV20-1 to TRBJ2-3; D possibly corresponds to TRBD2 (5 bases). This CDR3 spans 10 amino acids. Germline V CDR1 and CDR2: DFQATT, SNEGSKA (reference sequence). The chain's CDR3 is CSTGADTQYF. In DNA, the CDR3 is TGCAGCACCGGGGCAGATACGCAGTATTTT.

V and J are TRBV5-4 and TRBJ1-3; D remains ambiguous. The CDR3 consists of 16 residues. Germline V gene data show CDR1 as SGHNT and CDR2 as YYREEE (reference sequence). Trimming cost V 4 bases and J 4 bases, with 18 bases left between them. The chain's CDR3 is CASSNPNSRFGNTIYF. CDR3 DNA sequence: TGTGCCAGCAGCAACCCAAATTCAAGGTTCGGAAACACCATATATTTT.